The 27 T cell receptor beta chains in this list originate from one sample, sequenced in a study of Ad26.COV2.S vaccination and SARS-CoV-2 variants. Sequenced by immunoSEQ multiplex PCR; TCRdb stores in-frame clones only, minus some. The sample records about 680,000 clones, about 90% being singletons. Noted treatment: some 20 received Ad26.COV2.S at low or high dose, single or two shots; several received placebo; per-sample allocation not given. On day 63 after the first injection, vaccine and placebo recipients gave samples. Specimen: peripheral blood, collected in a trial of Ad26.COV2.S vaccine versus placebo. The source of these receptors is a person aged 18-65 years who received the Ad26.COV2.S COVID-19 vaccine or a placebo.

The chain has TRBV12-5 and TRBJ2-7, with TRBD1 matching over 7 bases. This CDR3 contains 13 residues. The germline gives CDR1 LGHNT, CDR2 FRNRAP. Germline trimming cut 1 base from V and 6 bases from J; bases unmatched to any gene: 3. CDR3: CASGLEQGTEQYF. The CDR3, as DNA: TGTGCTAGTGGTTTGGAACAGGGGACCGAGCAGTACTTC.

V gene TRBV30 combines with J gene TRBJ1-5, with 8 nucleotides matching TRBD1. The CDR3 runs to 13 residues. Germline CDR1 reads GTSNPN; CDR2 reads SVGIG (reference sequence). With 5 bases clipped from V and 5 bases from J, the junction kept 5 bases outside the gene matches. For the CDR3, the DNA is TGTGCCTGGGCAGACAGGGGAGATCAGCCCCAGCATTTT. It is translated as CAWADRGDQPQHF.

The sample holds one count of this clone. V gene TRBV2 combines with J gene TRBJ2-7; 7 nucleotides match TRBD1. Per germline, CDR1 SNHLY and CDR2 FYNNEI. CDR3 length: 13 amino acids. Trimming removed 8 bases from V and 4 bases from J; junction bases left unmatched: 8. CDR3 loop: CASRRQGVYEQYF. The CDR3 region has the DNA TGTGCCAGCCGAAGGCAGGGGGTGTACGAGCAGTACTTC.

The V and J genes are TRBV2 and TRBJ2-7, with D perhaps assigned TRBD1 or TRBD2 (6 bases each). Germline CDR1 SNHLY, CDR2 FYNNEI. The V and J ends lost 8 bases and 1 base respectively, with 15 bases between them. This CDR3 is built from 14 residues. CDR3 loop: CASGGTRLSYEQYF. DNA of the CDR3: TGTGCCAGCGGAGGGACACGACTTTCCTACGAGCAGTACTTC.

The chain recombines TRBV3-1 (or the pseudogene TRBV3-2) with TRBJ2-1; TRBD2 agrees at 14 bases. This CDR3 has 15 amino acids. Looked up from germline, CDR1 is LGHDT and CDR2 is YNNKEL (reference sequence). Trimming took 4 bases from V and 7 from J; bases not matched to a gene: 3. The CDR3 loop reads CASSPGTSGSNEQFF. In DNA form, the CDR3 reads TGTGCCAGCAGCCCGGGGACTAGCGGGAGTAATGAGCAGTTCTTC.

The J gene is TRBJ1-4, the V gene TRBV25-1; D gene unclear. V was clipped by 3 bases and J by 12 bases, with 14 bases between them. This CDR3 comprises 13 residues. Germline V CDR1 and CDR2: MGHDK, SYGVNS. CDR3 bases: TGTGCCAGCAGTGACTGGATCGGGAAGGAACTGTTTTTT. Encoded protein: CASSDWIGKELFF.

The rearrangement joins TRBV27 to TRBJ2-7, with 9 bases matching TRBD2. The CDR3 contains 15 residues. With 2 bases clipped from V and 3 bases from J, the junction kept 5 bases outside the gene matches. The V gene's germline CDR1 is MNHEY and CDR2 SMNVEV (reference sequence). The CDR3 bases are TGTGCCAGCAGTTTAAGGGCGCGGGAGGGCTACGAGCAGTACTTC. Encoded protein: CASSLRAREGYEQYF.

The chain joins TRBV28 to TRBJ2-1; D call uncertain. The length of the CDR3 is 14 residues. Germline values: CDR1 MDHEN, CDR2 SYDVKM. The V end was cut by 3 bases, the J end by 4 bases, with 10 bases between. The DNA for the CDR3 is TGTGCCAGCAGTTTGATAGGCTCATACAATGAGCAGTTCTTC. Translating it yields CASSLIGSYNEQFF.

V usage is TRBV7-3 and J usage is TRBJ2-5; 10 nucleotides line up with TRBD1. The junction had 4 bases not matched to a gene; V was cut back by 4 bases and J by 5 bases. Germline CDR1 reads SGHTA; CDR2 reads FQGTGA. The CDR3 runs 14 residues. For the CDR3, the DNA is TGTGCCAGCAGCTCCGACAGGGGGCACGAGACCCAGTACTTC. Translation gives CASSSDRGHETQYF.

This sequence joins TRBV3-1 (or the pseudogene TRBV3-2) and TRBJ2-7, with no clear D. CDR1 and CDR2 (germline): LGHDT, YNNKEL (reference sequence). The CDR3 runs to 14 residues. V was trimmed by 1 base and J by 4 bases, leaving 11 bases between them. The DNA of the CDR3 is TGTGCCAGCAGCCAAGGCAGTCTAGTTTACGAGCAGTACTTC. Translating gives CASSQGSLVYEQYF.

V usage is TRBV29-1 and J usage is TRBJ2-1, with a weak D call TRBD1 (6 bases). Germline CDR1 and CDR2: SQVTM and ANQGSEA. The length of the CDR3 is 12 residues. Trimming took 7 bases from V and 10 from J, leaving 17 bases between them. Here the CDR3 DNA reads TGCAGCGCCGCTTACAGGGTTGGAGAGCAGTTCTTC. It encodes CSAAYRVGEQFF.

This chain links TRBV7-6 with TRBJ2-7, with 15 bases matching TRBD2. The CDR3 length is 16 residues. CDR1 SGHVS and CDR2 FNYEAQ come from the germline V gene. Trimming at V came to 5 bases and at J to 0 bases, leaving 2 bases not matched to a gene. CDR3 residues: CASSRTSGRVSYEQYF. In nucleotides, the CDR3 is TGTGCCAGCAGCCGGACTAGCGGGAGGGTCTCCTACGAGCAGTACTTC.

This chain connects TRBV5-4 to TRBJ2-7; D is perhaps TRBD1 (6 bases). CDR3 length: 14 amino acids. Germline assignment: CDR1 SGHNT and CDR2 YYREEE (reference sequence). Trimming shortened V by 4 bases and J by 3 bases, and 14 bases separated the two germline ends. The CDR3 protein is CASSTGIGGYEQYF. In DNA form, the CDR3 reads TGTGCCAGCAGCACTGGAATAGGGGGCTACGAGCAGTACTTC.

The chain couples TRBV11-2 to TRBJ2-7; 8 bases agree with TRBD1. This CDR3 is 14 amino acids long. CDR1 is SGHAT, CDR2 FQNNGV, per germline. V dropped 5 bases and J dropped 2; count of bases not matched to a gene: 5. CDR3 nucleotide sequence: TGTGCCAGCAGCCCAGGGGGCGTCCCCTACGAGCAGTACTTC. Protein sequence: CASSPGGVPYEQYF. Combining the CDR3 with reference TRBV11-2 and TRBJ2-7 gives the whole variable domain EAGVAQSPRYKIIEKRQSVAFWCNPISGHATLYWYQQILGQGPKLLIQFQNNGVVDDSQLPKDRFSAERLKGVDSTLKIQPAKLEDSAVYLCASSPGGVPYEQYFGPGTRLTVT.

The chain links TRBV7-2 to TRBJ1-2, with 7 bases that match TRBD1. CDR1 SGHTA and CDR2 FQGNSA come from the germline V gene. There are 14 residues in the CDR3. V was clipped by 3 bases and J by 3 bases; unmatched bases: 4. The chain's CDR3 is CASSLTGTHYGYTF. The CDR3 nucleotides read TGTGCCAGCAGCTTGACAGGGACCCACTATGGCTACACCTTC.

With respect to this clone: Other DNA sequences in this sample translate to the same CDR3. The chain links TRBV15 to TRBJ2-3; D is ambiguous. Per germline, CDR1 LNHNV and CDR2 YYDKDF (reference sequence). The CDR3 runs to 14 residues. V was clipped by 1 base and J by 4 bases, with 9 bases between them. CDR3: CATSRGLAPDTQYF. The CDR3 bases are TGTGCCACCAGCAGAGGCCTTGCCCCAGATACGCAGTATTTT.

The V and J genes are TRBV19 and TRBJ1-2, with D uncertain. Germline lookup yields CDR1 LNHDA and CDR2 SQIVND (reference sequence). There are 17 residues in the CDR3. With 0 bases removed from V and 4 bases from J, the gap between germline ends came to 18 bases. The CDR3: CASSIDRGAQGGYGYTF. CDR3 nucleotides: TGTGCCAGTAGTATAGACCGGGGTGCGCAAGGAGGCTATGGCTACACCTTC.

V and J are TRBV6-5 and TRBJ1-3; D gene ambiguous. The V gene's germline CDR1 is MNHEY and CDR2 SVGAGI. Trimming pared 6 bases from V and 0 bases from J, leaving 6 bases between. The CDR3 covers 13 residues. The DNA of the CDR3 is TGTGCCAGCAGCATTAACTCTGGAAACACCATATATTTT. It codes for CASSINSGNTIYF.

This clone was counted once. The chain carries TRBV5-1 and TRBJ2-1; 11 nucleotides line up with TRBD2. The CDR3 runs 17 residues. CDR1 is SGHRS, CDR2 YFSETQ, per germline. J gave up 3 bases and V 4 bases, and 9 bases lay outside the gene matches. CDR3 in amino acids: CASSLTSGSDLYNEQFF. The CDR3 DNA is TGCGCCAGCAGCCTAACTAGCGGGAGTGACCTCTACAATGAGCAGTTCTTC.

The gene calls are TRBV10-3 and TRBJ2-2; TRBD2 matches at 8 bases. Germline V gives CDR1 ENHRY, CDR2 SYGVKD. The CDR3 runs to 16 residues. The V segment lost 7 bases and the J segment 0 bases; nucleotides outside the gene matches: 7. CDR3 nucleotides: TGTGCCATCACCGCAAGCGGGGGCGCGAACACCGGGGAGCTGTTTTTT. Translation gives CAITASGGANTGELFF.

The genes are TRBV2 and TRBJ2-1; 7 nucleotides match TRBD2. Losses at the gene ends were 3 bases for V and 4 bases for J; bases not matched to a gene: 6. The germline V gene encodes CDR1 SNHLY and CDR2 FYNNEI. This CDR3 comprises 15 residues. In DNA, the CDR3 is TGTGCCAGCAGTGATGGCGGGAGCGGGTACAATGAGCAGTTCTTC. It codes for CASSDGGSGYNEQFF.

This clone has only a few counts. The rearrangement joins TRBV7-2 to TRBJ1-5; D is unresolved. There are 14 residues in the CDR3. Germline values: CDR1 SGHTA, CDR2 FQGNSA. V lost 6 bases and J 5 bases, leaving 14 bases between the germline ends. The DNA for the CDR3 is TGTGCCAGCAGTCGCGGGAATCTCGATCAGCCCCAGCATTTT. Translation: CASSRGNLDQPQHF.

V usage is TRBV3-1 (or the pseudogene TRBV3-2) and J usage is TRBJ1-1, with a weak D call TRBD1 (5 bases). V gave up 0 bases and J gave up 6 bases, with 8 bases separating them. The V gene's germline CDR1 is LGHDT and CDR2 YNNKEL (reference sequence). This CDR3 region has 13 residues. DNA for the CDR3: TGTGCCAGCAGCCAAGATCAGGGACCTGAAGCTTTCTTT. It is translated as CASSQDQGPEAFF.

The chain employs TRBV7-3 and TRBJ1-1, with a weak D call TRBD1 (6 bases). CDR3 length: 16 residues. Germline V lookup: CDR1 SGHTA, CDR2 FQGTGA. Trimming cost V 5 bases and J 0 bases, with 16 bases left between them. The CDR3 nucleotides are TGTGCCAGCAGCGGCCCCCGACAGGAGATGAACACTGAAGCTTTCTTT. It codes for CASSGPRQEMNTEAFF.

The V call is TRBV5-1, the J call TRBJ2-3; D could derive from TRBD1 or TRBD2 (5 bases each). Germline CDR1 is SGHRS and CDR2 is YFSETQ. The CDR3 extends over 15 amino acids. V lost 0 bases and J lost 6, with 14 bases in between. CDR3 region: CASSLGEGSPDTQYF. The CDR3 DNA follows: TGCGCCAGCAGCTTGGGTGAGGGGTCCCCCGATACGCAGTATTTT.

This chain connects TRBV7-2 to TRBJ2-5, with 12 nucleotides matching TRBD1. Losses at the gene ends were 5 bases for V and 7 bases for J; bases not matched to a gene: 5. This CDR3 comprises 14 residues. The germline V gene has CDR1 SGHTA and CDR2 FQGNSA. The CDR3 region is CASSAGQGARTQYF. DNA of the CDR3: TGTGCCAGCAGCGCGGGACAGGGGGCGAGGACCCAGTACTTC.

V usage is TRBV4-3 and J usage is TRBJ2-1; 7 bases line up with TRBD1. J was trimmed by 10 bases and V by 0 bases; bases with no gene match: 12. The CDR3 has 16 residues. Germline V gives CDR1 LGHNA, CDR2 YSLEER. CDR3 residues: CASSQDLRQGVVEQFF. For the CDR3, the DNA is TGCGCCAGCAGCCAAGATCTGCGGCAGGGGGTGGTAGAGCAGTTCTTC.